These 3 T cell receptor beta chains originate from one sample sequenced in a study of CD8+CD57+ T cells in acquired aplastic anemia. TCR beta VDJ combinations and CDR3 sequences were profiled from genomic DNA. TCRdb used MiXCR to reprocess the reads, holding one entry per CDR3 protein. The table lists tens of thousands of distinct CDR3 sequences, under 50% of them singletons, with about 66% in the top ten. Input material: sorted CD4+, CD8+, or CD8+CD57+ T cells (not recorded which) from PBMCs. The receptors were sampled from a human donor in good health, serving as a control.

This clonotype was observed at least ten times. The chain links TRBV2 to TRBJ1-1; D is undetermined. The germline V gene encodes CDR1 SNHLY and CDR2 FYNNEI. Trimming cost V 4 bases and J 3 bases, with 6 bases left between them. The CDR3 spans 12 residues. CDR3 protein: CASSGEDTEAFF. CDR3 nucleotide sequence: TGTGCCAGCAGTGGGGAGGACACTGAAGCTTTCTTT. The variable domain in full, completed from reference TRBV2 and TRBJ1-1, reads EPEVTQTPSHQVTQMGQEVILRCVPISNHLYFYWYRQILGQKVEFLVSFYNNEISEKSEIFDDQFSVERPDGSNFTLKIRSTKLEDSAMYFCASSGEDTEAFFGQGTRLTVV.

V and J are TRBV15 and TRBJ1-1; no firm D call. V was shortened by 3 bases and J by 1 base, with 12 bases between the two germline ends. CDR3 length equals 15 residues. Germline CDR1 is LNHNV and CDR2 is YYDKDF (reference sequence). The CDR3 reads CATSSPSGENTEAFF. CDR3 DNA: TGTGCCACCAGCAGTCCGTCGGGCGAGAACACTGAAGCTTTCTTT.

This chain links TRBV25-1 with TRBJ1-1; unclear D gene. This CDR3 spans 14 amino acids. Between the trimmed V and J ends, which lost 2 bases and 4 bases, there was a span of 11 bases. Per germline, CDR1 MGHDK and CDR2 SYGVNS. The CDR3 DNA is TGTGCCAGCAGTGAACTTGGGTCGGTCACTGAAGCTTTCTTT. It specifies CASSELGSVTEAFF.